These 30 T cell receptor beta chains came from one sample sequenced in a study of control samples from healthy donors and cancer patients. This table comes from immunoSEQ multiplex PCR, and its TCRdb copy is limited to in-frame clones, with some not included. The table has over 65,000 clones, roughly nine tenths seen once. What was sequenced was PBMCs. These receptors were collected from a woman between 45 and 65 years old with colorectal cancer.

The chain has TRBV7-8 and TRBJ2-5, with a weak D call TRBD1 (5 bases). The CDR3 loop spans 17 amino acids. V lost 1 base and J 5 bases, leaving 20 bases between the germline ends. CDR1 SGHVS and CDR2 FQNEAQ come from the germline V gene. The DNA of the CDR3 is TGTGCCAGCAGCTTAGATTTCTCGACAAGGAAGGGGGAGACCCAGTACTTC. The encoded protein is CASSLDFSTRKGETQYF.

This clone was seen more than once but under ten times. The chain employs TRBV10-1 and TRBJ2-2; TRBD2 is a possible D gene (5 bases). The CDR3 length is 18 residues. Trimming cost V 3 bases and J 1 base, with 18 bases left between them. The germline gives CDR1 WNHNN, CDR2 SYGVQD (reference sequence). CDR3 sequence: CASSERVGRAGNTGELFF. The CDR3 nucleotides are TGCGCCAGCAGTGAAAGAGTAGGGCGCGCGGGGAACACCGGGGAGCTGTTTTTT.

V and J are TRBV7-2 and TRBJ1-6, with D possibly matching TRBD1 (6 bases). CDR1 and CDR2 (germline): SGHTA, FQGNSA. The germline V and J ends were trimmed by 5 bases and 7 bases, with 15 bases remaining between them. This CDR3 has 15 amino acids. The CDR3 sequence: CASSRRQELNSPLHF. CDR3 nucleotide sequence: TGTGCCAGCAGCCGTAGACAGGAGTTAAATTCACCCCTCCACTTT.

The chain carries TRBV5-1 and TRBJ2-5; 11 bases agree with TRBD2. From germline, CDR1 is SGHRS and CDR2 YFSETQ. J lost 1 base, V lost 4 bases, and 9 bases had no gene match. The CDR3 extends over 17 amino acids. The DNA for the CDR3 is TGCGCCAGCAGCCGGGGGGCGACTAGCGGGGCCCAAGAGACCCAGTACTTC. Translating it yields CASSRGATSGAQETQYF.

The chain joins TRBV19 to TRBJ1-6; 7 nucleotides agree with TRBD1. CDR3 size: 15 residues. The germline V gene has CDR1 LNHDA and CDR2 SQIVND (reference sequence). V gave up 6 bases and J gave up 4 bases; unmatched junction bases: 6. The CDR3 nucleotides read TGTGCCAGTAGGCTGGGGACAGCTTATAATTCACCCCTCCACTTT. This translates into CASRLGTAYNSPLHF. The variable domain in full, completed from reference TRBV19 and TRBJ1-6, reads DGGITQSPKYLFRKEGQNVTLSCEQNLNHDAMYWYRQDPGQGLRLIYYSQIVNDFQKGDIAEGYSVSREKKESFPLTVTSAQKNPTAFYLCASRLGTAYNSPLHFGNGTRLTVT.

The CDR3 sequence: CASSPPSGGVYNEQFF. CDR3 in DNA: TGTGCCAGCTCACCACCTAGCGGGGGGGTCTACAATGAGCAGTTCTTC. The rearrangement links TRBV18 to TRBJ2-1; 11 nucleotides align to TRBD2. Unmatched junction bases numbered 1, after V lost 0 bases and J lost 3 bases. CDR1 is KGHSH, CDR2 LQKENI, per germline. This CDR3 is built from 16 residues.

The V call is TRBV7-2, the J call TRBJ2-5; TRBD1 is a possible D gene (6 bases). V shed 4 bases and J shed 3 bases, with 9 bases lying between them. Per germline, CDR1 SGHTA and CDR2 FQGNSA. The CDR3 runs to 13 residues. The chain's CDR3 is CASSSRTEETQYF. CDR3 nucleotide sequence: TGTGCCAGCAGCTCCCGGACAGAAGAGACCCAGTACTTC.

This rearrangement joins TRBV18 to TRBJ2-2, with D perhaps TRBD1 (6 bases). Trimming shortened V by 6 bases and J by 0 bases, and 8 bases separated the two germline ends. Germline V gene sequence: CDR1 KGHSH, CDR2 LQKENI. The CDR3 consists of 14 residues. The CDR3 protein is CASSGTTNTGELFF. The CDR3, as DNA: TGTGCCAGCTCCGGGACAACGAACACCGGGGAGCTGTTTTTT.

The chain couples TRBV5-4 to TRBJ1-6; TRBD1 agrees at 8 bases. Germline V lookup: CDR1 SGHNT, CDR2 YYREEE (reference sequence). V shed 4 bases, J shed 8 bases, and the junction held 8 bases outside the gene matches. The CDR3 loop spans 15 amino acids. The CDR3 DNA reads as TGTGCCAGCAGCCGACAGGGGACTTCGGATTCACCCCTCCACTTT. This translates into CASSRQGTSDSPLHF.

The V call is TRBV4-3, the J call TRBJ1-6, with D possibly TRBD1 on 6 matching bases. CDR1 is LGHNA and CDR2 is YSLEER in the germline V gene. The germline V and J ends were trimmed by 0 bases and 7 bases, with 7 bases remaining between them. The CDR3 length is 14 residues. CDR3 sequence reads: CASSQEQGNSPLHF. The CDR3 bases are TGCGCCAGCAGCCAAGAACAGGGAAATTCACCCCTCCACTTT.

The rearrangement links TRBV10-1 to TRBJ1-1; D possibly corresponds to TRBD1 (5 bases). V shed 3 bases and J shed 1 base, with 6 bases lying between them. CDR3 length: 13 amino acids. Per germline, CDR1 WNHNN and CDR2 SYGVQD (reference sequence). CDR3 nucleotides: TGCGCCAGCAGTGATGGACAGAACACTGAAGCTTTCTTT. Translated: CASSDGQNTEAFF.

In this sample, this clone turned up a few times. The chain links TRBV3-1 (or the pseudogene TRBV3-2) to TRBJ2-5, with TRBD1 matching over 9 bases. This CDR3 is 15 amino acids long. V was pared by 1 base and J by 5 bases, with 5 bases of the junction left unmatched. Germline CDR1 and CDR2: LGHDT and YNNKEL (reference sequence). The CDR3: CASSQVSTGGETQYF. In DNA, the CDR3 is TGTGCCAGCAGCCAAGTCTCGACAGGGGGGGAGACCCAGTACTTC.

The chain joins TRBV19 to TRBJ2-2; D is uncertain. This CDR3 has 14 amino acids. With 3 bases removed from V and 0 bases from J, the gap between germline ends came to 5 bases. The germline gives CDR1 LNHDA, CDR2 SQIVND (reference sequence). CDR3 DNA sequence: TGTGCCAGTAGTATTGGAACGAACACCGGGGAGCTGTTTTTT. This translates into CASSIGTNTGELFF.

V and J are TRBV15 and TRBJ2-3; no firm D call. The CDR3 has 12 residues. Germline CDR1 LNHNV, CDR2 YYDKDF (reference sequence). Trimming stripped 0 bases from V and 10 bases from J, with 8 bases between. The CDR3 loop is CATSRDSQAQYF. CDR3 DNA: TGTGCCACCAGCAGAGATAGCCAAGCGCAGTATTTT.

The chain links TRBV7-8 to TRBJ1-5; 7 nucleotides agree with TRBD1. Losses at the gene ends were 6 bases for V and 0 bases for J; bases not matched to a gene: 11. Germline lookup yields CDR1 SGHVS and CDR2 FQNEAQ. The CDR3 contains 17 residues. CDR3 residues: CASSTTTGIYSNQPQHF. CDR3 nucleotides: TGTGCCAGCAGTACCACGACAGGGATATATAGCAATCAGCCCCAGCATTTT.

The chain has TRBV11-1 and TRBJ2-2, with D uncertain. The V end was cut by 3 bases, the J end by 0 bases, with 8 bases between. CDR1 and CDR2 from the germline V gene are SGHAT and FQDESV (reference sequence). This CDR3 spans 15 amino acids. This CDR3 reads CASSFGRTNTGELFF. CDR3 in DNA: TGTGCCAGCAGCTTCGGGCGGACGAACACCGGGGAGCTGTTTTTT.

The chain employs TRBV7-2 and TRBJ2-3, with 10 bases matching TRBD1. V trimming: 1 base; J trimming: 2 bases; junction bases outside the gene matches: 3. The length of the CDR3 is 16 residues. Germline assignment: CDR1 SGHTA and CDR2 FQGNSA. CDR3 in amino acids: CASSLGGQGFTDTQYF. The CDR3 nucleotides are TGTGCCAGCAGCTTAGGGGGACAGGGGTTCACAGATACGCAGTATTTT.

CDR3 in DNA: TGTGCCAGCAGCTTGCAGGGAGGGGAAACTGAAGCTTTCTTT. Amino acids: CASSLQGGETEAFF. V is TRBV5-6 and J is TRBJ1-1; TRBD1 is a possible D gene (5 bases). Germline values: CDR1 SGHDT, CDR2 YYEEEE. The V gene lost 1 base and the J gene lost 5 bases, with 12 bases spanning the gap. This CDR3 comprises 14 residues.

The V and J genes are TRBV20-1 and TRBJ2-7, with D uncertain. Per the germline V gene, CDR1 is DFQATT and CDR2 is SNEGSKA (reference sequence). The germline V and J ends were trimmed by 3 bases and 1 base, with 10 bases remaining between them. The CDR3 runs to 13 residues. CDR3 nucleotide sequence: TGCAGTGCTAGTCCCGGCGATTCCTACGAGCAGTACGTC. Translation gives CSASPGDSYEQYV.

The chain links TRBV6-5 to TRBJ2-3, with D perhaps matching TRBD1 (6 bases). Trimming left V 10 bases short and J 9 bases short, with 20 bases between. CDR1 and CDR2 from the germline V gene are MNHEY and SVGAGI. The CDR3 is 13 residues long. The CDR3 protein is CATYSRGRRTQYF. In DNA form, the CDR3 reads TGTGCCACCTATTCCAGGGGACGACGAACGCAGTATTTT.

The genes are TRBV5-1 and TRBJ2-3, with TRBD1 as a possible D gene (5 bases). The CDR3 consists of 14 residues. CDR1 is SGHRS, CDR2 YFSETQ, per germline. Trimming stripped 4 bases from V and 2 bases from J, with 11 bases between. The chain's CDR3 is CASSIQGLTDTQYF. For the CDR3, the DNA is TGCGCCAGCAGCATTCAGGGCCTCACAGATACGCAGTATTTT.

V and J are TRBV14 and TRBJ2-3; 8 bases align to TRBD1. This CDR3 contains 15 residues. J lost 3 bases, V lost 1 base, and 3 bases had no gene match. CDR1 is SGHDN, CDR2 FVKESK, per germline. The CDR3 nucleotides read TGTGCCAGCAGCCAAGGGACAGGGAGAACAGATACGCAGTATTTT. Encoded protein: CASSQGTGRTDTQYF.

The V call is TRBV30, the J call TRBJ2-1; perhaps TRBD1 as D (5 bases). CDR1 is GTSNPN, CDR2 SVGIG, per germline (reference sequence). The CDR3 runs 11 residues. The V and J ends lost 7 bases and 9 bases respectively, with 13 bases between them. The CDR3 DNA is TGTGCCTCCAGGGATTACGGTGAGCAGTTCTTC. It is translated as CASRDYGEQFF.

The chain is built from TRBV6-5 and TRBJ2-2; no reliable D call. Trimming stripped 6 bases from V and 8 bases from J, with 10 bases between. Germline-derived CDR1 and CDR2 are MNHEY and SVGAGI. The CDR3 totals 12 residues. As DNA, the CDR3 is TGTGCCAGCAGCCCCATGACTGGGGAGCTGTTTTTT. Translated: CASSPMTGELFF.

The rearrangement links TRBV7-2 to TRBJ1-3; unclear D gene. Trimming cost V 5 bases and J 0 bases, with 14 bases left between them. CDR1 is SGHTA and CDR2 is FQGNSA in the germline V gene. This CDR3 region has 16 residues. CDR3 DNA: TGTGCCAGCAGCCAAAGGGCGGGCGCCTCTGGAAACACCATATATTTT. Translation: CASSQRAGASGNTIYF.

The CDR3 region is CSASQGEHGYTF. The CDR3 coding sequence is TGCAGTGCTAGTCAGGGAGAGCATGGCTACACCTTC. The chain has TRBV20-1 and TRBJ1-2; D perhaps matches TRBD1 (5 bases). Germline lookup yields CDR1 DFQATT and CDR2 SNEGSKA (reference sequence). The V and J ends lost 3 bases and 6 bases respectively, with 11 bases between them. The CDR3 runs 12 residues.

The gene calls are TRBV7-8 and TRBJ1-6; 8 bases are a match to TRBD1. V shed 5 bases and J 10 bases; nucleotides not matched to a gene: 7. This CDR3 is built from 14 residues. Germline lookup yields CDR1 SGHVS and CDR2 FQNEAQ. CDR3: CASSRGTGSSPLHF. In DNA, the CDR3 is TGTGCCAGCAGCAGGGGGACAGGAAGCTCACCCCTCCACTTT.

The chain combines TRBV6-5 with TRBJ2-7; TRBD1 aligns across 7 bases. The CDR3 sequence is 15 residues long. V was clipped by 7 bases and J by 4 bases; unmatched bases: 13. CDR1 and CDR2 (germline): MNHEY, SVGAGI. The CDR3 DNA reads TGTGCCAGCACCCCCGGTGGGACAGTCCCTTACGAGCAGTACGTC. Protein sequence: CASTPGGTVPYEQYV.

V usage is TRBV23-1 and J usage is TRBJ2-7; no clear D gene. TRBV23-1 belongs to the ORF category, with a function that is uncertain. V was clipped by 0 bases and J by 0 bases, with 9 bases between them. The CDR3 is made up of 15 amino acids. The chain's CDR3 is CASSQSDPYSYEQYV. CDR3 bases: TGCGCCAGCAGTCAATCGGACCCCTACTCCTACGAGCAGTACGTC.

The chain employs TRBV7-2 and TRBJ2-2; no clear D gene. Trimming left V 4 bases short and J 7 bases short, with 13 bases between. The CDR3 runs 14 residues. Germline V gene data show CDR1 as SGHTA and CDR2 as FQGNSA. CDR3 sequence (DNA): TGTGCCAGCAGCTCAACTCGGGTATACGGGGAGCTGTTTTTT. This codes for CASSSTRVYGELFF.